This TCR beta chain was recorded in a study of cytomegalovirus exposure and HLA in healthy donors. V lost 6 bases and J 2 bases, leaving 14 bases between the germline ends. The CDR3 consists of 15 residues. Per the germline V gene, CDR1 is SGHTA and CDR2 is FQGNSA. Researchers ran the PCR with 60 Vbeta and 13 Jbeta primers. Generated by immunoSEQ multiplex PCR, the TCRdb table keeps only in-frame clones and is missing some. The sample carries tens of thousands of clones, around 74% recorded once. The sequence was collected from a woman aged 25 to 39 in good health and CMV-seropositive. Specimen: PBMCs. The chain employs TRBV7-2 and TRBJ1-3; D not certain. The CDR3 sequence: CASSSGAVAGNTIYF. In DNA, the CDR3 is TGTGCCAGCAGTTCGGGAGCTGTAGCTGGAAACACCATATATTTT.